This T cell receptor beta chain was obtained from a study of T cell responses to AZD1222 COVID-19 vaccine. Overall study results and limits: Reportedly, nearly half the spike-specific TCRs target unmutated variant regions.

Notes on this clone: Its target is not known.

J was trimmed by 6 bases and V by 1 base; bases with no gene match: 5. There are 15 residues in the CDR3. The germline V gene has CDR1 SGHRS and CDR2 YFSETQ. Second-dose intervals of approximately 4 or approximately 12 weeks were pooled. Data came from immunoSEQ multiplex PCR; TCRdb stores just in-frame clones and leaves some out. Among fewer than 180,000 clones, approximately 92% were seen once, and the ten largest hold 2.5% to 3.5%. The source was peripheral blood, collected 28 days after the second AZD1222 dose. The chain links TRBV5-1 to TRBJ2-4; 9 bases map to TRBD1. The TCR originated in an adult who received the AZD1222 COVID-19 vaccine. The CDR3 here is CASSLRQGEGNIQYF. CDR3 coding DNA: TGCGCCAGCAGCTTGAGACAGGGGGAAGGAAACATTCAGTACTTC.